The 23 T cell receptor beta chains in this list originate from one sample, sequenced in a study of cytomegalovirus exposure and HLA in healthy donors. Vbeta (60) and Jbeta (13) primers were used in the PCR. TCRdb's copy holds only in-frame clones and misses some; the assay was immunoSEQ multiplex PCR. The top ten clones hold 2.5% to 3.5% of a sample with about 120,000 clones, 79% of them seen once. Sequences were obtained from PBMCs. These receptor sequences come from a woman between 18 and 30 years old in good health and CMV-seropositive.

The V call is TRBV19, the J call TRBJ1-3; the D is unclear. CDR3 length: 15 residues. Germline V gene data show CDR1 as LNHDA and CDR2 as SQIVND (reference sequence). Between the trimmed V and J ends, which lost 7 bases and 1 base, there was a span of 14 bases. CDR3 loop: CASTRDGGSGNTIYF. The DNA for the CDR3 is TGTGCCAGTACTAGGGATGGAGGGTCTGGAAACACCATATATTTT.

The rearrangement links TRBV4-2 to TRBJ2-1; no reliable D call. The CDR3 has 15 residues. The V gene lost 5 bases and the J gene lost 6 bases, with 17 bases spanning the gap. CDR1 and CDR2 from the germline V gene are LGHNA and YNFKEQ. In DNA form, the CDR3 reads TGTGCCAGCAGCACCCCACTTCCGAATTTCAATGAGCAGTTCTTC. This encodes CASSTPLPNFNEQFF.

V gene TRBV7-6 combines with J gene TRBJ1-2, with 7 bases that match TRBD1. V lost 2 bases to trimming and J lost 2 bases; unmatched junction nucleotides: 8. The CDR3 loop spans 16 amino acids. Looked up from germline, CDR1 is SGHVS and CDR2 is FNYEAQ. CDR3 amino acids: CASSLLTGTDNYGYTF. In DNA form, the CDR3 reads TGTGCCAGCAGCTTACTAACAGGGACAGACAACTATGGCTACACCTTC.

A word on this clone: At one of its ends the junction is not consistent with the germline gene, which may arise from a read error. V usage is TRBV7-9 and J usage is TRBJ2-7, with D possibly being TRBD1 (5 bases). Germline V gene data show CDR1 as SEHNR and CDR2 as FQNEAQ (reference sequence). This CDR3 contains 13 residues. In nucleotides, the CDR3 is TGTTCCAGCAGCTTAGTGGCCCAGGGCGAGCAGTACTTC. Protein sequence: CSSSLVAQGEQYF.

The chain employs TRBV7-2 and TRBJ2-7; 8 positions agree with TRBD2. J was trimmed by 0 bases and V by 1 base; bases with no gene match: 5. CDR3 length: 16 residues. Germline V gives CDR1 SGHTA, CDR2 FQGNSA. The CDR3 spells CASSLVSAGDSYEQYF. CDR3 nucleotide sequence: TGTGCCAGCAGCTTAGTTTCAGCGGGAGACTCCTACGAGCAGTACTTC.

V and J are TRBV21-1 and TRBJ2-7; TRBD2 reflects the table's D call only, with no check against the DNA. TRBV21-1 is given as a pseudogene. The CDR3 is 15 residues long. CDR3 sequence (DNA): TGTGCCAGCAGCAAAGAACCAGCGGGAGCCTACGAGCAGTACTTC. Translating gives CASSKEPAGAYEQYF.

The rearrangement uses TRBV6-1 and TRBJ1-5; unclear D gene. The CDR3 is 16 residues long. Trimming cost V 2 bases and J 5 bases, with 16 bases left between them. The germline CDR1 and CDR2 sequences are MNHNS and SASEGT. The CDR3 nucleotides read TGTGCCAGCAGTGAATATTATACGGGGTCCTATCAGCCCCAGCATTTT. This gives the protein CASSEYYTGSYQPQHF.

The chain links TRBV12-5 to TRBJ1-5; the match to TRBD1 covers 8 bases. CDR1 is LGHNT and CDR2 is FRNRAP in the germline V gene. Germline trimming cut 8 bases from V and 5 bases from J; bases unmatched to any gene: 11. This CDR3 has 15 amino acids. This CDR3 is CASCPGQGVDQPQHF. The DNA for the CDR3 is TGTGCTAGTTGCCCCGGACAGGGAGTAGATCAGCCCCAGCATTTT.

The rearrangement uses TRBV19 and TRBJ1-5; D is uncertain. This CDR3 has 14 amino acids. V lost 4 bases, J lost 10 bases, and 17 bases lay in between. In germline, CDR1 is LNHDA, CDR2 SQIVND (reference sequence). The CDR3 nucleotides are TGTGCCAGTAGTACGACGACACCCGAGGGACCCCAGCATTTT. This encodes CASSTTTPEGPQHF.

The chain recombines TRBV5-1 with TRBJ2-3; D possibly corresponds to TRBD2 (5 bases). V was pared by 4 bases and J by 5 bases, with 14 bases between. The CDR3 spans 14 residues. The germline CDR1 and CDR2 sequences are SGHRS and YFSETQ. This CDR3 is CASSLMGDRDTQYF. The CDR3 DNA reads TGCGCCAGCAGCCTTATGGGAGACCGAGATACGCAGTATTTT.

This sequence joins TRBV7-9 and TRBJ1-1; 8 nucleotides line up with TRBD1. Germline V CDR1 and CDR2: SEHNR, FQNEAQ (reference sequence). V lost 5 bases and J lost 5; bases outside the gene matches: 7. This CDR3 has 14 residues. For the CDR3, the DNA is TGTGCCAGCAGCGGCGACAGGGGCGGTACTGAAGCTTTCTTT. Translating gives CASSGDRGGTEAFF.

This clone has a single count. V gene TRBV19 combines with J gene TRBJ2-1, with TRBD1 matching 7 bases. The ends lost 1 base at V and 4 bases at J; junction bases unmatched: 4. The CDR3 is made up of 15 amino acids. Germline values: CDR1 LNHDA, CDR2 SQIVND (reference sequence). CDR3 loop: CASSIGGTAYNEQFF. The CDR3 nucleotides read TGTGCCAGTAGTATAGGGGGGACAGCTTACAATGAGCAGTTCTTC.

The chain has TRBV6-1 and TRBJ1-1; the D is unclear. Between the trimmed V and J ends, which lost 7 bases and 3 bases, there was a span of 6 bases. The CDR3 is 11 amino acids. In germline, CDR1 is MNHNS, CDR2 SASEGT. The CDR3 DNA reads as TGTGCCAGCACAAGAGACACTGAAGCTTTCTTT. The encoded protein is CASTRDTEAFF.

The rearrangement links TRBV5-1 to TRBJ2-2, with D uncertain. Looked up from germline, CDR1 is SGHRS and CDR2 is YFSETQ. V lost 4 bases and J lost 6, with 13 bases in between. CDR3 length: 14 residues. The CDR3 DNA sequence: TGCGCCAGCAGCATAGACCCGGGTTCCGGGGAGCTGTTTTTT. This codes for CASSIDPGSGELFF.

The chain couples TRBV5-4 to TRBJ2-1; 9 bases are shared with TRBD1. The CDR3 spans 14 residues. V gave up 1 base and J gave up 5 bases; unmatched junction bases: 1. CDR1 and CDR2 from the germline V gene are SGHNT and YYREEE (reference sequence). The CDR3 here is CASSLRQGDNEQFF. In DNA form, the CDR3 reads TGTGCCAGCAGCTTGAGACAGGGGGACAATGAGCAGTTCTTC.

This chain connects TRBV29-1 to TRBJ2-1; a weak D match, TRBD1 (5 bases). Trimming cost V 0 bases and J 2 bases, with 14 bases left between them. Germline CDR1 reads SQVTM; CDR2 reads ANQGSEA. This CDR3 has 16 amino acids. The CDR3 DNA is TGCAGCGTTGAAGACCCTGACAGAATGCCCTACAATGAGCAGTTCTTC. Its protein is CSVEDPDRMPYNEQFF.

This clone was detected only once. V usage is TRBV9 and J usage is TRBJ2-2, with D maybe TRBD2 (6 bases). V was shortened by 3 bases and J by 0 bases, with 21 bases between the two germline ends. The CDR3 runs 19 residues. CDR1 is SGDLS, CDR2 YYNGEE, per germline. The CDR3 reads CASSEDLSGLSANTGELFF. The CDR3 nucleotides read TGTGCCAGCAGCGAGGATCTGTCGGGACTCTCCGCGAACACCGGGGAGCTGTTTTTT.

J is TRBJ1-4 and V is TRBV6-1; a possible D gene is TRBD1 (5 bases). Germline CDR1 MNHNS, CDR2 SASEGT. The ends were cut back, 6 bases at V and 0 bases at J, with 5 bases in the middle. The CDR3 has 13 residues. The CDR3 sequence: CASSRATNEKLFF. CDR3 DNA: TGTGCCAGCAGCAGGGCAACTAATGAAAAACTGTTTTTT.

V gene TRBV2 combines with J gene TRBJ2-7; a weak D match, TRBD2 (5 bases). Trimming took 7 bases from V and 7 from J, leaving 14 bases between them. This CDR3 region has 12 residues. CDR1 and CDR2 (germline): SNHLY, FYNNEI. For the CDR3, the DNA is TGTGCCAGCAAGGCGGGCCCGGATGAGCAGTACTTC. It codes for CASKAGPDEQYF.

The chain couples TRBV15 to TRBJ2-1, with 13 bases matching TRBD2. The V and J ends lost 1 base and 5 bases, in that order; junction bases with no gene match: 11. The CDR3 has 19 amino acids. CDR1 LNHNV and CDR2 YYDKDF come from the germline V gene (reference sequence). The CDR3 DNA reads TGTGCCACCAGCAGAGTACTTGGACTAGCGGGAGATCGGGACAATGAGCAGTTCTTC. Translated: CATSRVLGLAGDRDNEQFF.

The chain uses TRBV11-2 and TRBJ2-5; D is perhaps TRBD1 (6 bases). This CDR3 is built from 15 residues. The germline CDR1 and CDR2 sequences are SGHAT and FQNNGV. V lost 5 bases and J lost 5, with 18 bases in between. In DNA form, the CDR3 reads TGTGCCAGCAGCCCCCCGGTGAAGAGGGGGGAGACCCAGTACTTC. Its protein is CASSPPVKRGETQYF.

This clone has only a few counts. The chain is built from TRBV30 and TRBJ2-7; 7 bases align to TRBD1. Germline V lookup: CDR1 GTSNPN, CDR2 SVGIG (reference sequence). The length of the CDR3 is 13 residues. Trimming cost V 6 bases and J 6 bases; bases outside gene matches: 11. CDR3 region: CACTTGLDSEQYF. CDR3 in DNA: TGTGCCTGCACGACAGGGTTGGACTCCGAGCAGTACTTC.

In its sample, this clone was seen a few times. This chain joins TRBV19 and TRBJ2-2; the D gene is possibly TRBD1 (6 bases). This CDR3 is built from 16 residues. The V end lost 5 bases, the J end lost 0 bases, and 13 bases lay between the germline ends. CDR1 LNHDA and CDR2 SQIVND come from the germline V gene (reference sequence). CDR3 protein: CASSRPGAANTGELFF. The DNA of the CDR3 is TGTGCCAGTAGTCGACCAGGGGCAGCGAACACCGGGGAGCTGTTTTTT. Full variable domain (rest looked up from reference TRBV19 and TRBJ2-2): DGGITQSPKYLFRKEGQNVTLSCEQNLNHDAMYWYRQDPGQGLRLIYYSQIVNDFQKGDIAEGYSVSREKKESFPLTVTSAQKNPTAFYLCASSRPGAANTGELFFGEGSRLTVL.